The 16 T cell receptor beta chains below come from one sample, sequenced in a study of CD8 T cells in ankylosing spondylitis. MiXCR was run by TCRdb on the 5' RACE reads, yielding one entry per CDR3 protein. Here the sample spans 150,000 to 200,000 distinct CDR3 sequences, about 20% being singletons. The sequenced sample consisted of blood, either unsorted or a sorted T cell fraction (not recorded which). These receptors all come from a male donor aged 10 to 35 with ankylosing spondylitis or in good health (not recorded which).

This clonotype came up many times. This chain uses TRBV4-1 with TRBJ2-7; D perhaps matches TRBD1 (6 bases). The V end lost 1 base, the J end lost 3 bases, and 10 bases lay between the germline ends. CDR3 length: 14 amino acids. CDR1 and CDR2 (germline): MGHRA, YSYEKL. This chain's CDR3 is CASSQALTGYEQYV. CDR3 in DNA: TGCGCCAGCAGCCAAGCTCTGACAGGCTACGAGCAGTACGTC.

The CDR3: CASSHGTDNEQFF. DNA for the CDR3: TGTGCCAGCAGTCACGGGACAGACAATGAGCAGTTCTTC. This chain connects TRBV28 to TRBJ2-1, with TRBD1 identical over 7 bases. The CDR3 sequence is 13 residues long. V lost 5 bases, J lost 5 bases, and 3 bases stayed unmatched. The germline CDR1 and CDR2 sequences are MDHEN and SYDVKM.

This clonotype has at least ten counts. The rearrangement links TRBV20-1 to TRBJ1-4, with 10 bases that match TRBD1. CDR3 size: 18 residues. Germline V lookup: CDR1 DFQATT, CDR2 SNEGSKA (reference sequence). J was trimmed by 4 bases and V by 0 bases; bases with no gene match: 11. Here the CDR3 DNA reads TGCAGTGCTAGAGATACGTTCGGGACAGGGGATTATAATGAAAAACTGTTTTTT. It is translated as CSARDTFGTGDYNEKLFF.

This clonotype was counted many times. The rearrangement links TRBV20-1 to TRBJ1-1, with D possibly being TRBD1 (6 bases). This CDR3 has 13 residues. V gave up 5 bases and J gave up 8 bases, with 18 bases separating them. CDR1 is DFQATT, CDR2 SNEGSKA, per germline (reference sequence). CDR3 residues: CSAGGGRGAEAFF. The CDR3 DNA reads as TGCAGTGCTGGTGGGGGGCGGGGGGCCGAAGCTTTCTTT.

This clonotype was seen repeatedly, ten times or more. This rearrangement joins TRBV7-9 to TRBJ1-3; a weak D match, TRBD1 (5 bases). Deletions cut 1 base from V and 2 bases from J, with 15 bases between. This CDR3 spans 17 amino acids. CDR1 SEHNR and CDR2 FQNEAQ come from the germline V gene (reference sequence). This CDR3 reads CASSLEGRREAGNTIYF. CDR3 bases: TGTGCCAGCAGCTTAGAGGGTCGCAGGGAAGCTGGAAACACCATATATTTT.

This clonotype was seen repeatedly, ten times or more. The chain uses TRBV6-5 and TRBJ2-7, with 10 nucleotides matching TRBD1. Germline V gene data show CDR1 as MNHEY and CDR2 as SVGAGI. Trimming took 6 bases from V and 5 from J; bases not matched to a gene: 16. There are 17 residues in the CDR3. DNA of the CDR3: TGTGCCAGCAGGCCTGCTTTCGGGACAGGGGAGATCAACGAGCAGTACGTC. Its protein product is CASRPAFGTGEINEQYV.

The chain combines TRBV20-1 with TRBJ2-7; D gene ambiguous. V was shortened by 0 bases and J by 6 bases, with 6 bases between the two germline ends. The CDR3 is made up of 11 amino acids. Germline lookup yields CDR1 DFQATT and CDR2 SNEGSKA (reference sequence). CDR3 DNA: TGCAGTGCTAGAGAATACGGCGAGCAGTACTTC. Translation gives CSAREYGEQYF.

This clonotype came up many times. The chain joins TRBV30 to TRBJ2-1; 7 bases fit TRBD1. J gave up 10 bases and V 8 bases, and 20 bases lay outside the gene matches. Germline V gene data show CDR1 as GTSNPN and CDR2 as SVGIG (reference sequence). The CDR3 runs 15 residues. CDR3 amino acids: CARQRGSGGPPEQFF. CDR3 bases: TGTGCCAGACAAAGGGGGTCAGGGGGACCCCCAGAGCAGTTCTTC.

This clonotype was counted ten times or more. The chain is built from TRBV12-3 or TRBV12-4 and TRBJ2-1; 11 bases map to TRBD2. V lost 3 bases, J lost 0 bases, and 4 bases stayed unmatched. The CDR3 runs to 17 residues. The CDR3, as DNA: TGTGCCAGCAGTTTCGGTAGCGGGAGGGCCTCCTACAATGAGCAGTTCTTC. Encoded protein: CASSFGSGRASYNEQFF.

Ten or more counts support this clonotype. The V and J genes are TRBV6-4 and TRBJ2-1, with D perhaps TRBD1 (6 bases). The V gene's germline CDR1 is MRHNA and CDR2 SNTAGT. Trimming pared 6 bases from V and 10 bases from J, leaving 10 bases between. The CDR3 has 11 amino acids. The CDR3 DNA sequence: TGTGCCAGCAGAGCAGGGGCCGAGCAGTTCTTC. Protein sequence: CASRAGAEQFF.

V gene TRBV20-1 combines with J gene TRBJ1-2; D is perhaps TRBD1 (6 bases). The CDR3 has 12 residues. CDR1 DFQATT and CDR2 SNEGSKA come from the germline V gene (reference sequence). V lost 5 bases to trimming and J lost 7 bases, with 14 bases between them. This CDR3 is CSAGEGGTGYTF. In DNA form, the CDR3 reads TGCAGTGCTGGGGAGGGGGGTACTGGCTACACCTTC.

The sample holds many counts of this clonotype. The genes are TRBV3-1 and TRBJ1-1; D possibly corresponds to TRBD1 (6 bases). The CDR3 is 14 amino acids. V was trimmed by 10 bases and J by 0 bases, leaving 15 bases between them. Per germline, CDR1 LGHDT and CDR2 YNNKEL (reference sequence). The CDR3 reads CATAKGEMNTEAFF. In nucleotides, the CDR3 is TGTGCCACAGCAAAGGGGGAAATGAACACTGAAGCTTTCTTT.

This clonotype was seen more than once but under ten times. The rearrangement joins TRBV15 to TRBJ2-2, with D possibly TRBD1 on 5 matching bases. V gave up 2 bases and J gave up 7 bases, with 14 bases separating them. The CDR3 length is 15 residues. Germline V gene lookup returns CDR1 LNHNV and CDR2 YYDKDF (reference sequence). CDR3 nucleotides: TGTGCCACCAGCAGAAGACCCAGGCAGGGCGGGGAGCTGTTTTTT. It encodes CATSRRPRQGGELFF.

This chain links TRBV20-1 with TRBJ2-6; D is unresolved. Trimming took off 0 bases at V and 2 bases at J, with 8 bases between the two ends. This CDR3 spans 15 amino acids. Per the germline V gene, CDR1 is DFQATT and CDR2 is SNEGSKA (reference sequence). This CDR3 is CSARDLRTGANVLTF. In DNA, the CDR3 is TGCAGTGCTAGAGATCTCAGGACTGGGGCCAACGTCCTGACTTTC.

Many counts were recorded for this clonotype. The chain uses TRBV12-3 or TRBV12-4 and TRBJ2-5; D is ambiguous. V lost 4 bases to trimming and J lost 7 bases, with 7 bases between them. CDR3 length: 11 residues. The CDR3 sequence: CASSWLGTQYF. The CDR3 nucleotides are TGTGCCAGCAGTTGGCTAGGGACCCAGTACTTC.

This clonotype has ten or more counts. The chain couples TRBV4-1 to TRBJ2-2; D gene uncertain. The CDR3 is 15 amino acids. Per the germline V gene, CDR1 is MGHRA and CDR2 is YSYEKL. Trimming cost V 1 base and J 4 bases, with 10 bases left between them. The CDR3 nucleotides are TGCGCCAGCAGCCAAGTTGGTCCGGGCACCGGGGAGCTGTTTTTT. Amino acid sequence: CASSQVGPGTGELFF.